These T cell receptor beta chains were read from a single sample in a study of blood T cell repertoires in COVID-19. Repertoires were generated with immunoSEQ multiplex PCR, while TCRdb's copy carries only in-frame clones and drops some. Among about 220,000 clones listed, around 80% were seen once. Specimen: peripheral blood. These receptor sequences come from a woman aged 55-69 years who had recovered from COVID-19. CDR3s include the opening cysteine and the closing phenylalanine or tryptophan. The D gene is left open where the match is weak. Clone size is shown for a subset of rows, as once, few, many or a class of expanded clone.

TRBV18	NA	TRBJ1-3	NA	TGTGCCAGCTCACCACTACAAGTTAGGAGGGAGCAGTTGGGAAACACCATATATTTT	CASSPLQVRREQLGNTIYF
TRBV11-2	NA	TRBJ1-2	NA	TGTGCCAGCAGCCCCGTGGGAGGATATGGCTACACCTTC	CASSPVGGYGYTF
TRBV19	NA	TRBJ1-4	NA	TGTGCCAGTAGTCCGACAGCTGCAACTAATGAAAAACTGTTTTTT	CASSPTAATNEKLFF
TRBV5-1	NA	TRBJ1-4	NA	TGCGCCAGCAGCTTGGGAGGGAGGGGTGAAAAACTGTTTTTT	CASSLGGRGEKLFF
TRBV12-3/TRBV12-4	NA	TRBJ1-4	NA	TGTGCCACCCAACAGGGCTCTAATGAAAAACTGTTTTTT	CATQQGSNEKLFF
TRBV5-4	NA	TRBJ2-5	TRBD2	TGTGCCAGCAGCTCTAGCGGGGTCGCGGAGACCCAGTACTTC	CASSSSGVAETQYF
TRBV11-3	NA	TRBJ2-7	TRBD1	TGTGCCAGCAGCCCCCCAGGGGGTGTTACCTCTGAGGAGCAGTACTTC	CASSPPGGVTSEEQYF
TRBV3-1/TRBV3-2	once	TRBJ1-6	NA	TGTGCCAGCAGAGATTCAGGGGATTCACCCCTCCACTTT	CASRDSGDSPLHF
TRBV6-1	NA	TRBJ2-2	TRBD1	TGTGCCAGCAGTAAACGGCAGGGGGACACCGGGGAGCTGTTTTTT	CASSKRQGDTGELFF
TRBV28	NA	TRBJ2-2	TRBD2	TGTGCCAGCAGTTCCTCAGGACTAGCATTAGGGGAGCTGTTTTTT	CASSSSGLALGELFF
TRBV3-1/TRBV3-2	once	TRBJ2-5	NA	TGTGCCAGCAGCCAAGCGGCGGGGTCCCAAGAGACCCAGTACTTC	CASSQAAGSQETQYF
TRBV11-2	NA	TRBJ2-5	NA	TGTGCCAGCAGCTTAGTAGGACAGATACTCCAAGAGACCCAGTACTTC	CASSLVGQILQETQYF
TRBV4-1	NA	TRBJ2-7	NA	TGCGCCAGCAGCCCCCCCCGACGGGGGAGCGAGCAGTACTTC	CASSPPRRGSEQYF
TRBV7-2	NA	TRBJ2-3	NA	TGTGCCAGCAGCTTATATGGAGGGGGGGAGGATACGCAGTATTTT	CASSLYGGGEDTQYF
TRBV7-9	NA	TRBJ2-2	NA	TGTGCCAGCAGCTTAAAAGCCCCGAACACCGGGGAGCTGTTTTTT	CASSLKAPNTGELFF
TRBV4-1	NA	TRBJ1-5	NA	TGCGCCAGCAGCCAAATGGGGGGGGCTGATCAGCCCCAGCATTTT	CASSQMGGADQPQHF
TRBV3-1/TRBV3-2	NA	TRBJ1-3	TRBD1	TGTGCCAGCAGCCAGGGGACAGGAGGAAACACCATATATTTT	CASSQGTGGNTIYF
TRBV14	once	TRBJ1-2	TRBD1	TGTGCCAGCAGCACCCGGACAGGACCCTATGGCTACACCTTC	CASSTRTGPYGYTF
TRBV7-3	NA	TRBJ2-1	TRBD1	TGTGCCAGCAGCTCAGACTCGACAGGGCATGAGCAGTTCTTC	CASSSDSTGHEQFF
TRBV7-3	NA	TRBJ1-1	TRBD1	TGTGCCAGCAGCTCAGGGACAGGGATGAACACTGAAGCTTTCTTT	CASSSGTGMNTEAFF
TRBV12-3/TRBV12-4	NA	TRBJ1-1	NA	TGTGCCAGCAGTAAAAGGGCGGGTGAAGCTTTCTTT	CASSKRAGEAFF
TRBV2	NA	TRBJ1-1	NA	TGTGCCAGCAGTGAAGGGGCCCTTTGGGCTTTCTTT	CASSEGALWAFF
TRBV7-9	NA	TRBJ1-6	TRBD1	TGTGCCAGCGGACAGGGGGCGGTTTCCTATAATTCACCCCTCCACTTT	CASGQGAVSYNSPLHF
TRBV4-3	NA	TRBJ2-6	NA	TGCGCCAGCAGCAAAACGTTATTGGAGGGGACCGGGGCCAACGTCCTGACTTTC	CASSKTLLEGTGANVLTF
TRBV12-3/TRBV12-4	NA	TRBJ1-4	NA	TGTGCCAGCAAATGGGGGGCTAATGAAAAACTGTTTTTT	CASKWGANEKLFF
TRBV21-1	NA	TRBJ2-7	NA	TGTGCCAGCATCTTGGGTATAGCGTACTACGAGCAGTACTTC	CASILGIAYYEQYF
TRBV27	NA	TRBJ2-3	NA	TGTGCCACCAGGGACATATACACAGATACGCAGTATTTT	CATRDIYTDTQYF
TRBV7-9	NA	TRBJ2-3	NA	TGTGCCAGCAGCGCAAGGACAGCGCCAGATACGCAGTATTTT	CASSARTAPDTQYF
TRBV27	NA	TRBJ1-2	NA	TGTGCCAGCAGTGCCCGTCCTTGGGAGGGCTACACCTTC	CASSARPWEGYTF
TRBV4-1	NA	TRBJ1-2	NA	TGCGCCAGCAGCCAAGGAGGGAGGGGCGGGAACTATGGCTACACCTTC	CASSQGGRGGNYGYTF
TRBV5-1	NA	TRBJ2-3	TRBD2	TGCGCCAGCAGCTTGGGGCTAGCGGGGGCAGATACGCAGTATTTT	CASSLGLAGADTQYF
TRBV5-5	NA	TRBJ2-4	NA	TGTGCCAGCAGCTTGGCCCCTGCCGAGTCAGCCAAAAACATTCAGTACTTC	CASSLAPAESAKNIQYF
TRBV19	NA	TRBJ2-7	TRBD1	TGTGCCAGTAGTGTACAGGGGACGGAGACCTACGAGCAGTACTTC	CASSVQGTETYEQYF
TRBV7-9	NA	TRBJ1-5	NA	TGTGCCAGCAGCCCAGGGTTCTTTGGCAGGGATACCAATCAGCCCCAGCATTTT	CASSPGFFGRDTNQPQHF
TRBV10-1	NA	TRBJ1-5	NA	TGCGCCACCACCGTTTCAACCGGGAAACCCCAGCATTTT	CATTVSTGKPQHF
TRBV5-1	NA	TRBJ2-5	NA	TGCGCCAGCAGCTTGGGAACAGGGGAGACCCAGTACTTC	CASSLGTGETQYF
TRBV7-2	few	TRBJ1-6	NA	TGTGCCAGCAGCTCACAGGGTTTTAATTCACCCCTCCACTTT	CASSSQGFNSPLHF
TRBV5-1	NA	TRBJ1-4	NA	TGCGCCAGCAGCTTAGGGGTGGGCAGTGAAAAACTGTTTTTT	CASSLGVGSEKLFF
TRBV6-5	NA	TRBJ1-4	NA	TGTGCCAGCAGTTACCGCGGGGGATACGGAGAAAAACTGTTTTTT	CASSYRGGYGEKLFF
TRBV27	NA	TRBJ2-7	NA	TGTGCCAGCAGTCCACTTGGACACCCAACGGACGAGCAGTACTTC	CASSPLGHPTDEQYF
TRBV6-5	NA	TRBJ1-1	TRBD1	TGTGCCGCCGGGACAGATCTATCTGAAGCTTTCTTT	CAAGTDLSEAFF
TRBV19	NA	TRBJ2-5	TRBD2	TGTGCCAGTAGCCGACTAGCGGGGGGAGGAGAGACCCAGTACTTC	CASSRLAGGGETQYF
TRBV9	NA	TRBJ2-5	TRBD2	TGTGCCAGCAGCGTCGGGACTAGCGGGGGCCTCCGCGAGACCCAGTACTTC	CASSVGTSGGLRETQYF
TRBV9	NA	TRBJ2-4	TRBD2	TGTGCCAGCAGCGAAGGACTAGCACCCAAAAACATTCAGTACTTC	CASSEGLAPKNIQYF
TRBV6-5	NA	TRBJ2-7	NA	TGTGCCAGCAGTTACTCAAGGGGAGGAGGCGAGCAGTACTTC	CASSYSRGGGEQYF
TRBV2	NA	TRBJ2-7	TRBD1	TGTGCCAGCAGTGAAGATTCGGGACAGGGTAACGAGCAGTACTTC	CASSEDSGQGNEQYF
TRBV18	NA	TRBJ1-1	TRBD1	TGTGCCAGCTCACCATCGGGGCTTGGGACAGGTCAATCGAACACTGAAGCTTTCTTT	CASSPSGLGTGQSNTEAFF
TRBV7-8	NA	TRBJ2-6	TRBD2	TGTGCCAGCAGCTTAGCGGTAGCGGGGGGTGGGGCCAACGTCCTGACTTTC	CASSLAVAGGGANVLTF
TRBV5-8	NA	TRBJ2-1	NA	TGTGCCGCACCAAGCGGTAGCTCCTACAATGAGCAGTTCTTC	CAAPSGSSYNEQFF
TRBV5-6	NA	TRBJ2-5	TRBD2	TGTGCCAGCAGCTTGGCCGGTAGCGGGGAACAAGAGACCCAGTACTTC	CASSLAGSGEQETQYF
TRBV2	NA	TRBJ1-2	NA	TGTGCCAGCAGTGAAGGGACACTGTATGGCTACACCTTC	CASSEGTLYGYTF
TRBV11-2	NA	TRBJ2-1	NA	TGTGCCAGCAAAGGTAGTAGCTTCTCCTACAATGAGCAGTTCTTC	CASKGSSFSYNEQFF
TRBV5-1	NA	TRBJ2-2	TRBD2	TGCGCCAGCCTAACCGCTCCCAGCGGGGGCCTCACCGGGGAGCTGTTTTTT	CASLTAPSGGLTGELFF
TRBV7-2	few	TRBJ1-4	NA	TGTGCCAGCAGCCCAACGGGAATGGGGGAAAAACTGTTTTTT	CASSPTGMGEKLFF